Listed here is a single T cell receptor (beta chain). In the source study's methods: Estimation of nucleated cell counts was performed using reference gene primer amplification. Profiled with immunoSEQ multiplex PCR; TCRdb holds only in-frame clones, not every one. V and J calls and clone size are copied from that table; D and trimming were computed from the DNA. The table shows under 100,000 clones, with around 86% occurring only once. These data come from a study of blood T cell repertoires in COVID-19. As for the study in general: The United States, Italy and Spain supplied acute and convalescent COVID-19 samples. PBMCs, B-cell-depleted T cells, or T cells provided the cDNA or gDNA that made up the material.

V lost 0 bases, J lost 1 base, and 2 bases stayed unmatched. The CDR3 length is 15 residues. Germline V gives CDR1 ENHRY, CDR2 SYGVKD. This chain joins TRBV10-3 and TRBJ2-5, with 7 bases fitting TRBD2. The sample was peripheral blood. The source of this sequence is a man in his forties with acute or convalescent COVID-19. The DNA of the CDR3 is TGTGCCATCAGTGAGTCACCTAGCGGCCAAGAGACCCAGTACTTC. Translating gives CAISESPSGQETQYF.